This T cell receptor beta chain was captured in a study of long-term antiretroviral therapy in people with HIV. Trimming cost V 3 bases and J 6 bases, with 8 bases left between them. Germline V lookup: CDR1 MDHEN, CDR2 SYDVKM. The CDR3 contains 12 residues. At survey level, the immunoSEQ assay was run in its v3.0 version. Clones were read by immunoSEQ multiplex PCR, and TCRdb kept only the in-frame ones, dropping some. The table lists 15,000 to 20,000 clones, around nine tenths of them singletons. Without exception, participants with HIV were treated in the United States. The V gene is TRBV28, the J gene TRBJ1-1; possibly TRBD1 for D (5 bases). This receptor was obtained from a man aged 50 or older with HIV. This sample comprised unsorted PBMCs, obtained 6.9 years after starting antiretroviral therapy. This CDR3 is CASSFDRAEAFF. CDR3 nucleotide sequence: TGTGCCAGCAGTTTCGACAGAGCTGAAGCTTTCTTT.